This T cell receptor beta chain was documented in a study of blood T cell repertoires in COVID-19. In the study overall: T cells, B-cell-depleted T cells, or PBMCs provided the cDNA or gDNA that served as material.

The CDR3 covers 14 residues. The V gene's germline CDR1 is MGHRA and CDR2 YSYEKL. V was pared by 1 base and J by 5 bases, with 11 bases between. Some clones are missing from TCRdb's copy, which holds only in-frame ones; the method was immunoSEQ multiplex PCR. There are 200,000 to 300,000 clones in the sample; under 85% occur only once, and roughly 2% lies in the top ten. Material for sequencing was peripheral blood. This TCR derives from a man between 25 and 39 years old who had recovered from COVID-19. The genes are TRBV4-1 and TRBJ2-5, with D perhaps matching TRBD2 (5 bases). CDR3 region: CASSQGAGRETQYF. As DNA, the CDR3 is TGCGCCAGCAGCCAAGGTGCGGGCCGGGAGACCCAGTACTTC.